Listed below are T cell receptor beta chains from one sample, sequenced in a study of response to subunit inactivated influenza vaccine. TCRdb re-analysed the RT-PCR reads in MiXCR, keeping a single row per CDR3 protein. The sample has about 160,000 distinct CDR3 sequences; about a tenth are singletons. Source: non-naive T cells sorted from PBMCs, taken about 40 days after vaccination. The receptors originated from a man between 45 and 60 years old who received an inactivated influenza vaccine. CDR3s include the opening cysteine and the closing phenylalanine or tryptophan. Each record gives: V gene, J gene, clone size, D gene, CDR3 DNA, CDR3 protein. A D gene is named only where the DNA matches it firmly. Only some rows state a clone size, as once, few, many or a class for expanded clones.

>TRBV7-8|TRBJ2-1|many|NA
TGTGCCAGCAGCTTAGGGGGACCCCCTCTTTACAATGAGCAGTTCTTC
CASSLGGPPLYNEQFF
>TRBV5-1|TRBJ2-4|NA|NA
TGCGCCAGCAGCAGTCGAGGGGGGGACATTCAGTACTTC
CASSSRGGDIQYF
>TRBV29-1|TRBJ2-5|few|NA
TGCAGCGTTGAAATGGGGGGACCGAAGTACTTC
CSVEMGGPKYF
>TRBV5-8|TRBJ2-3|few|TRBD2
TGTGCCAGCAGCTACGGGGGGGGATTGGCAGATACGCAGTATTTT
CASSYGGGLADTQYF
>TRBV16|TRBJ2-2|NA|NA
TGTGCCAGCAGCCAATCGAGCACCGGGGAGCTGTTTTTT
CASSQSSTGELFF
>TRBV6-2/TRBV6-3|TRBJ1-5|few|TRBD1
TGTGCCAGCAGTTACGAGGACAGGGGGCAGCCCCAGCATTTT
CASSYEDRGQPQHF
>TRBV10-3|TRBJ2-7|few|TRBD1
TGTGCCATCGGGAATACCGGGACAGGAGACTACGAGCAGTACTTC
CAIGNTGTGDYEQYF
>TRBV10-3|TRBJ2-5|few|TRBD1
TGTGCCATCAGCGGGACAGTCCAAGAGACCCAGTACTTC
CAISGTVQETQYF
>TRBV20-1|TRBJ2-2|many|TRBD1
TGCAGTGCTAGTTTCGGGACAGGGGGCACCGGGGAGCTGTTTTTT
CSASFGTGGTGELFF
>TRBV6-2/TRBV6-3|TRBJ2-5|NA|NA
TGTGCCAGCAATAACGGGGCGGGACCAGAGACCCAGTACTTC
CASNNGAGPETQYF